Sequencing of this T cell receptor (beta chain) was carried out in a study of blood T cell repertoires in COVID-19. Study background: PBMCs, B-cell-depleted T cells, or T cells provided the cDNA or gDNA that made up the material.

A single count supports this clone. Germline CDR1 and CDR2: GTSNPN and SVGIG (reference sequence). This CDR3 has 15 residues. The V end was cut by 0 bases, the J end by 2 bases, with 12 bases between. Methods used by the authors: Reference gene primer amplification gave estimated nucleated cell counts. Produced via immunoSEQ multiplex PCR; TCRdb's table is partial and in-frame only. V, J and clone size derive from that table, while D and trimming were established from the DNA sequence. The table includes nearly 350,000 clones, around nine tenths detected once. The sequence derives from a woman younger than 30 who had recovered from COVID-19. The specimen sequenced was peripheral blood. The chain links TRBV30 to TRBJ2-3; D may be TRBD2 (6 bases). CDR3 nucleotides: TGTGCCTGGAGTGTAACTAGCACCGTCACAGATACGCAGTATTTT. This sequence encodes CAWSVTSTVTDTQYF.